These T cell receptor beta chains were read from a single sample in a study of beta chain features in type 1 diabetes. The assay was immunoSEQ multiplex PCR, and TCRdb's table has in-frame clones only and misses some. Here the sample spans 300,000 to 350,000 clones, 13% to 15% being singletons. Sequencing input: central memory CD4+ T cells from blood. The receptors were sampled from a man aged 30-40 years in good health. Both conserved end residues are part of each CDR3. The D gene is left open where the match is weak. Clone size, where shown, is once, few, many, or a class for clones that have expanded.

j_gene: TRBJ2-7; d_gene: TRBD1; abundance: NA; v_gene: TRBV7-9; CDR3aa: CASSLGGQGYEQYF; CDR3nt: TGTGCCAGCAGCTTAGGGGGACAGGGGTACGAGCAGTACTTC
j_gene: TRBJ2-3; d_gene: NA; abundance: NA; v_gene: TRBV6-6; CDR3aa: CASRHASTDTQYF; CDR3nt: TGTGCCAGCAGGCATGCGAGCACAGATACGCAGTATTTT
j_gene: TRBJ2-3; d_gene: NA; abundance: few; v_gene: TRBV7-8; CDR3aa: CASSLLSGTDTQYF; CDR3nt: TGTGCCAGCAGCTTGCTATCAGGCACAGATACGCAGTATTTT
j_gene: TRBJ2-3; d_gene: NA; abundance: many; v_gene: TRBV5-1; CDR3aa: CASTRDQSTDTQYF; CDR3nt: TGCGCCAGCACCAGGGACCAGAGCACAGATACGCAGTATTTT
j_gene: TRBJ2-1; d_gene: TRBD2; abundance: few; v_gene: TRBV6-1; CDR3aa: CASSVPLLAGGQEQFF; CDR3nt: TGTGCCAGCAGTGTCCCCCTACTAGCGGGAGGTCAGGAGCAGTTCTTC
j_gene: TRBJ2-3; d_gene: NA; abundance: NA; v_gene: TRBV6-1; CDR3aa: CASRTGLNTQYF; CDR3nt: TGTGCCAGCAGAACAGGGTTAAATACGCAGTATTTT
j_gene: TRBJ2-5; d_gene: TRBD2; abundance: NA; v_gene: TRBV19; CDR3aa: CASGRAGVSETQYF; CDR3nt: TGTGCCAGTGGGAGAGCGGGAGTATCCGAGACCCAGTACTTC
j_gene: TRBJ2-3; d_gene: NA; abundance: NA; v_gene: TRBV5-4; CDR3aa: CASSLEGADTQYF; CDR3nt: TGTGCCAGCAGCTTGGAGGGAGCAGATACGCAGTATTTT
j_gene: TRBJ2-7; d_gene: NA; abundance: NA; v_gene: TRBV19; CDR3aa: CASSSQGPEQYF; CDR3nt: TGTGCCAGTAGTAGTCAGGGTCCCGAGCAGTACTTC
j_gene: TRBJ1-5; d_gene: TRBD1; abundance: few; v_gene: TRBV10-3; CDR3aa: CAIDDRGLGQPQHF; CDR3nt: TGTGCCATAGATGACAGGGGCTTAGGTCAGCCCCAGCATTTT
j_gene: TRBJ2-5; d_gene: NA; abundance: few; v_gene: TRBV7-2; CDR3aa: CASSLGPLSQETQYF; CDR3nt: TGTGCCAGCAGCTTAGGTCCACTGTCCCAAGAGACCCAGTACTTC
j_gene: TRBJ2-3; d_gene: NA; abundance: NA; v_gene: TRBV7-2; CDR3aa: CASSRKGGSADTQYF; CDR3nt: TGTGCCAGCAGCCGAAAGGGGGGCAGCGCAGATACGCAGTATTTT
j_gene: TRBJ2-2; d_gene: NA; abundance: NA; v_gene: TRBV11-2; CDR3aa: CASSYDRKTGELFF; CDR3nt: TGTGCCAGCAGCTACGACAGGAAAACCGGGGAGCTGTTTTTT
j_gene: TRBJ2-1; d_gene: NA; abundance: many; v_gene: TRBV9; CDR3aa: CASSVEGAGYNEQFF; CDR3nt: TGTGCCAGCAGCGTAGAAGGGGCAGGCTACAATGAGCAGTTCTTC
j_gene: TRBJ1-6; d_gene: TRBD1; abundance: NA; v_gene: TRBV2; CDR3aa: CASNNRGISSPLHF; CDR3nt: TGTGCCAGCAACAACAGGGGGATCAGTTCACCCCTCCACTTT
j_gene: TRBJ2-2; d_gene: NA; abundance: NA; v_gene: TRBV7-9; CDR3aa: CASSFGTNTGELFF; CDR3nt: TGTGCCAGCAGCTTCGGGACAAACACCGGGGAGCTGTTTTTT
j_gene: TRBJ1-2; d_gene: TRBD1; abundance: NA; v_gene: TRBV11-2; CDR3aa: CATPSRQGGGYTF; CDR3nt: TGTGCCACCCCTTCCCGACAGGGGGGTGGCTACACCTTC
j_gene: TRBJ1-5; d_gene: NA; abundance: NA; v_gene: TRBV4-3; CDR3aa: CASSQELGRMTQHF; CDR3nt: TGCGCCAGCAGCCAAGAATTAGGCCGCATGACCCAGCATTTT
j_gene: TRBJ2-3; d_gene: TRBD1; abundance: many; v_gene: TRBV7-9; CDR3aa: CASSPGQVEPRWDTQYF; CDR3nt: TGTGCCAGCAGCCCCGGACAGGTTGAGCCTAGATGGGATACGCAGTATTTT
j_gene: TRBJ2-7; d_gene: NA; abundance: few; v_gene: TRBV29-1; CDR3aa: CSVELWGYEQYF; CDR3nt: TGCAGCGTTGAGTTGTGGGGCTACGAGCAGTACTTC
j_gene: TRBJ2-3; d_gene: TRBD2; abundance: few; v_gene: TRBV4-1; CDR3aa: CASSQEYSGFTDTQYF; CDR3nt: TGCGCCAGCAGCCAAGAATATAGCGGGTTCACAGATACGCAGTATTTT
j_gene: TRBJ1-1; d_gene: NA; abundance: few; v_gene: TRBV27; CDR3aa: CASRPTRGTLDTEAFF; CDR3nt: TGTGCCAGCCGACCGACCAGGGGTACGTTGGACACTGAAGCTTTCTTT
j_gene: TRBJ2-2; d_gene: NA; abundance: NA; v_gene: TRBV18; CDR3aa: CASSPAARGLVVGELFF; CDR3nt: TGTGCCAGCTCACCAGCTGCCCGAGGTTTGGTCGTCGGGGAGCTGTTTTTT
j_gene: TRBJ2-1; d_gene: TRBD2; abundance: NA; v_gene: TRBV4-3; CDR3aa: CASSQGLAGGEQFF; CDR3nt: TGCGCCAGCAGCCAAGGACTAGCGGGGGGTGAGCAGTTCTTC
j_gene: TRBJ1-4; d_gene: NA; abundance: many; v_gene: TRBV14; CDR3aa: CASSQKGFEKLFF; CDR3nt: TGTGCCAGCAGCCAAAAAGGTTTCGAAAAACTGTTTTTT
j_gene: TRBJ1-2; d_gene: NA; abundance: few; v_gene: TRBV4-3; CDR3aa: CASSQVGGTTVQGYTF; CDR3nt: TGCGCCAGCAGCCAAGTTGGAGGGACGACAGTACAAGGCTACACCTTC
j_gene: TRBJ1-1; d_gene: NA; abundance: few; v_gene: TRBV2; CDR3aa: CASIPVGVTNTEAFF; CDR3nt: TGTGCCAGCATCCCGGTTGGGGTAACGAACACTGAAGCTTTCTTT
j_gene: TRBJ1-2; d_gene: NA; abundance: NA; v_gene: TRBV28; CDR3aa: CASKKVNYGYTF; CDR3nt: TGTGCCAGCAAGAAGGTGAACTATGGCTACACCTTC
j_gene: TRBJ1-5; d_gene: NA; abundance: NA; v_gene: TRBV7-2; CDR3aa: CASSLERDQPQHF; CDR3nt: TGTGCCAGCAGCTTAGAAAGGGATCAGCCCCAGCATTTT
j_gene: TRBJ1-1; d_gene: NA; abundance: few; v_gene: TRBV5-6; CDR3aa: CASSLWNRDTEAFF; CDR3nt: TGTGCCAGCAGCTTGTGGAACCGGGACACTGAAGCTTTCTTT
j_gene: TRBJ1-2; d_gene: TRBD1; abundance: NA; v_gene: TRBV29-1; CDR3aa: CSVGDRVVGGYTF; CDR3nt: TGCAGCGTTGGAGACAGGGTTGTAGGTGGCTACACCTTC
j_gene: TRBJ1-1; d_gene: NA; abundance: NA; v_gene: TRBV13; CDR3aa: CASRSDWTEAFF; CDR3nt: TGTGCCAGCAGATCTGACTGGACCGAAGCTTTCTTT
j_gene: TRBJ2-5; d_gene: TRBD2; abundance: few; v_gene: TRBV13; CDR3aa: CASSRQRGGRQETQYF; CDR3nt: TGTGCCAGCAGCCGTCAGCGGGGGGGCCGGCAAGAGACCCAGTACTTC
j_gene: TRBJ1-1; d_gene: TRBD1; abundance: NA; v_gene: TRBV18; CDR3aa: CASSPDRATEAFF; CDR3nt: TGTGCCAGCTCACCAGACAGGGCCACTGAAGCTTTCTTT
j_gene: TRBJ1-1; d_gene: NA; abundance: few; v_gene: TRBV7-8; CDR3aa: CASSLPGLKAFF; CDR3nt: TGTGCCAGCAGCTTGCCGGGGCTGAAAGCTTTCTTT
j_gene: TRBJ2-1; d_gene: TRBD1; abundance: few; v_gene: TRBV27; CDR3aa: CASSLFGTGFSNEQFF; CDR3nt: TGTGCCAGCAGTTTATTCGGGACAGGGTTTAGCAATGAGCAGTTCTTC
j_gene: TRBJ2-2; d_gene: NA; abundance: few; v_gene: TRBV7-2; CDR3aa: CASSSTGMNTGELFF; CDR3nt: TGTGCCAGCAGCTCAACAGGGATGAACACCGGGGAGCTGTTTTTT
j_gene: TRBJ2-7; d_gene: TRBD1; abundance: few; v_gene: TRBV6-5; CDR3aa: CASGTGMGEQYF; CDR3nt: TGTGCCAGTGGGACAGGGATGGGCGAGCAGTACTTC
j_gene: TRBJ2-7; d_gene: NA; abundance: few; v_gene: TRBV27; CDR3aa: CASSLSLQGSSYEQYF; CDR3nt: TGTGCCAGCAGTTTATCGTTACAGGGCTCCTCCTACGAGCAGTACTTC
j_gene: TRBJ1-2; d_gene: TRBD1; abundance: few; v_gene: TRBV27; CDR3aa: CATREGLDRGLGGYTF; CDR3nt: TGTGCCACCAGAGAGGGTTTGGACAGGGGGCTTGGTGGCTACACCTTC
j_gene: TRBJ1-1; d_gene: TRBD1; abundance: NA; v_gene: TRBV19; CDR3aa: CASTPGTGGNTEAFF; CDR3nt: TGTGCCAGTACCCCCGGGACAGGGGGGAACACTGAAGCTTTCTTT
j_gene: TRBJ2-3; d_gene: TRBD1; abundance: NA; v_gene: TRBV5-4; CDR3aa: CASSQEWGQGSDTQYF; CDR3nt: TGCGCCAGCAGCCAAGAGTGGGGACAGGGATCAGATACGCAGTATTTT
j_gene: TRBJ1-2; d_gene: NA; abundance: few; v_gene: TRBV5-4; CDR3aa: CASSGGASRPDYGYTF; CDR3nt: TGTGCCAGCAGCGGTGGGGCTTCTAGGCCAGACTATGGCTACACCTTC
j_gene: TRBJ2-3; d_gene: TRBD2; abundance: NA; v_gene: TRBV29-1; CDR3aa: CSVEGPGGPGDTQYF; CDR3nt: TGCAGCGTTGAAGGTCCGGGAGGTCCCGGAGATACGCAGTATTTT
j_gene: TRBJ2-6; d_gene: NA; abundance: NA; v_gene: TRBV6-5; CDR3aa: CASLGHNGANVLTF; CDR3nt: TGTGCCAGCCTCGGCCACAATGGGGCCAACGTCCTGACTTTC
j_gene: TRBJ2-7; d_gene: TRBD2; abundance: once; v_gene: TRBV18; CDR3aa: CASSSGLANEQYF; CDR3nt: TGTGCCAGCTCATCGGGACTAGCGAACGAGCAGTACTTC
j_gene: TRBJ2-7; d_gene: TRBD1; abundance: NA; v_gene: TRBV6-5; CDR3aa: CASSSPGQGAYEQYF; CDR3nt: TGTGCCAGCAGTTCGCCGGGACAGGGGGCCTACGAGCAGTACTTC
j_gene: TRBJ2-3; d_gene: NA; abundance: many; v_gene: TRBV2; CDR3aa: CASRDPVGDTQYF; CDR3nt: TGTGCCAGCAGAGATCCCGTTGGAGATACGCAGTATTTT